These 6 T cell receptor beta chains originate from one sample sequenced in a study. TCRdb recomputed calls from the 5' RACE reads with MiXCR, one row per CDR3 protein. The sample records thousands of distinct CDR3 sequences, more than 15% being singletons. Input material: memory CD4+ T cells sorted from blood. As for subset: memory CD4+ T cells, CD4+CD45RO+CD25-. The receptors derive from a female donor with breast cancer.

This clonotype has just one count. The missing conserved phenylalanine or tryptophan at the end of this CDR3 makes a read error likely. The chain links TRBV27 to TRBJ2-6; D gene unclear. Trimming cost V 6 bases and J 3 bases, with 9 bases left between them. The V gene's germline CDR1 is MNHEY and CDR2 SMNVEV (reference sequence). The CDR3 runs to 14 residues. CDR3 residues: CASSRLDGANVLTS. The CDR3 nucleotides read TGTGCCAGCAGCCGACTGGATGGGGCCAACGTCCTGACTTCC.

This chain uses TRBV4-3 with TRBJ2-3; D gene uncertain. The CDR3 extends over 14 amino acids. V dropped 0 bases and J dropped 1 base, with 5 bases sitting between them. The germline V gene encodes CDR1 LGHNA and CDR2 YSLEER. CDR3 DNA sequence: TGCGCCAGCAGCCAAGATCTGGGCACAGATACGCAGTATTTT. Protein: CASSQDLGTDTQYF.

On this clonotype: A much larger clone lies one base from this, so it may be a read error. This CDR3 fails to terminate in the conserved phenylalanine or tryptophan, so it likely reflects a read error. The V gene is TRBV4-2, the J gene TRBJ2-7; no clear D gene. This CDR3 is built from 15 residues. The germline V and J ends were trimmed by 0 bases and 4 bases, with 13 bases remaining between them. The germline CDR1 and CDR2 sequences are LGHNA and YNFKEQ. This chain's CDR3 is CASSQEVGIQYEQYL. The CDR3 coding sequence is TGTGCCAGCAGCCAAGAGGTGGGAATTCAGTACGAGCAGTACCTC.

This clonotype ranks as medium-sized (0.01 to 0.1%). J is TRBJ1-1 and V is TRBV6-2 or TRBV6-3; D call uncertain. The ends were cut back, 6 bases at V and 4 bases at J, with 24 bases in the middle. The V gene's germline CDR1 is MNHEY and CDR2 SVGEGT. CDR3 size: 17 residues. This CDR3 reads CASRKVTLRREGTEAFF. The CDR3 DNA reads as TGTGCCAGCAGGAAGGTCACCCTCAGGAGGGAGGGCACTGAAGCTTTCTTT.

Within the sample, this clonotype is medium-sized. The chain is built from TRBV6-1 and TRBJ2-1; D possibly corresponds to TRBD2 (5 bases). The germline V gene has CDR1 MNHNS and CDR2 SASEGT. The CDR3 is made up of 16 amino acids. The V end was cut by 6 bases, the J end by 5 bases, with 20 bases between. The CDR3 DNA reads as TGTGCCAGCAGACGTAGGACCGCCCTGGGAGACAATGAGCAGTTCTTC. Its translation: CASRRRTALGDNEQFF.

This clonotype came up many times. The junction differs from germline at one of its ends, possibly a read error. This chain joins TRBV18 and TRBJ1-2; possibly TRBD1 for D (6 bases). The CDR3 runs to 12 residues. Germline V gene data show CDR1 as KGHSH and CDR2 as LQKENI. This CDR3 is CASSQGMGHPAF. The CDR3 DNA follows: TGTGCCAGCTCACAGGGTATGGGACATCCCGCCTTC.